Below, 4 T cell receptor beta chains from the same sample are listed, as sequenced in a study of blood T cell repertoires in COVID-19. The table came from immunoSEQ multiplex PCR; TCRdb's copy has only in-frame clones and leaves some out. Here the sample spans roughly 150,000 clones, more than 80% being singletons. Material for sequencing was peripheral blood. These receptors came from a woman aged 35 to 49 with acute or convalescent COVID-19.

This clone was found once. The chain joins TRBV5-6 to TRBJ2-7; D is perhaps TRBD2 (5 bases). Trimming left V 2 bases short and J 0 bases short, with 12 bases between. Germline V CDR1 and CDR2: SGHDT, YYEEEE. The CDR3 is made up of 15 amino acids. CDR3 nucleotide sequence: TGTGCCAGCAGCTTAGGAACGGGAAGCTCCTACGAGCAGTACTTC. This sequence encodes CASSLGTGSSYEQYF.

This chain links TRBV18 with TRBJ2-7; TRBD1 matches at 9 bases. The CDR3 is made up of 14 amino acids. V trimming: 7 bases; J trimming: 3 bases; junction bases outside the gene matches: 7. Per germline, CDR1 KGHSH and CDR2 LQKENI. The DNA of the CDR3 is TGTGCCAGCTGCACCGGGACAGGGTGCTACGAGCAGTACTTC. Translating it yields CASCTGTGCYEQYF. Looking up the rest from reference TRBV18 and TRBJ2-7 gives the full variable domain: NAGVMQNPRHLVRRRGQEARLRCSPMKGHSHVYWYRQLPEEGLKFMVYLQKENIIDESGMPKERFSAEFPKEGPSILRIQQVVRGDSAAYFCASCTGTGCYEQYFGPGTRLTVT.

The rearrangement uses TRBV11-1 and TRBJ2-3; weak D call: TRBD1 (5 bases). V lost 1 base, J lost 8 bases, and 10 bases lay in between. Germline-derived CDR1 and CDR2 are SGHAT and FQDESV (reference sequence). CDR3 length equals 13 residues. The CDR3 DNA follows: TGTGCCAGCAGCTTAGGCAGGGAAGGTACGCAGTATTTT. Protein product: CASSLGREGTQYF. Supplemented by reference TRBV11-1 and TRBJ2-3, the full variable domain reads EAEVAQSPRYKITEKSQAVAFWCDPISGHATLYWYRQILGQGPELLVQFQDESVVDDSQLPKDRFSAERLKGVDSTLKIQPAELGDSAMYLCASSLGREGTQYFGPGTRLTVL.

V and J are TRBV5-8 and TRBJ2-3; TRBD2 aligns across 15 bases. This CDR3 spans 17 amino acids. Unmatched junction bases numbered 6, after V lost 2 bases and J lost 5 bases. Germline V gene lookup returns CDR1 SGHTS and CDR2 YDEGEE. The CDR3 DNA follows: TGTGCCAGCAGCTTAGGACTAGCGGGGGGGCATCAAGATACGCAGTATTTT. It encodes CASSLGLAGGHQDTQYF.